A selection of T cell receptor beta chains follows, all from one sample in a study of CD8+ T cells in alopecia areata. TCRdb keeps only in-frame clones here, not all; method: immunoSEQ multiplex PCR. The data contain about 37,000 clones, around 57% of them singletons. The sample was CD4+ Tregs sorted from blood. The source of these receptors is a human donor with alopecia areata. Each CDR3 is given with its conserved first and last residue. A D gene is named only where the DNA matches it firmly. Where a row states a size, it is once, few, many or the class of an expanded clone; other rows omit it.

clone size: -
J gene: TRBJ1-3
D gene: -
V gene: TRBV28
CDR3 DNA: TGTGCCTCTGGGACGGCTGGAAACACCATATATTTT
CDR3 protein: CASGTAGNTIYF

clone size: -
J gene: TRBJ2-1
D gene: -
V gene: TRBV18
CDR3 DNA: TGTGCCAGCTCACCATTTGTCGACAGCACCTACAATGAGCAGTTCTTC
CDR3 protein: CASSPFVDSTYNEQFF

clone size: few
J gene: TRBJ2-1
D gene: -
V gene: TRBV5-1
CDR3 DNA: TGCGCCAGCAGCTCGCCGGACCTGATTTACAATGAGCAGTTCTTC
CDR3 protein: CASSSPDLIYNEQFF

clone size: -
J gene: TRBJ1-1
D gene: -
V gene: TRBV28
CDR3 DNA: TGTGCCAGCAGCCCTGGGACGGGGAACGCTGAAGCTTTCTTT
CDR3 protein: CASSPGTGNAEAFF

clone size: -
J gene: TRBJ1-2
D gene: -
V gene: TRBV7-3
CDR3 DNA: TGTGCCAGCAGCTTATTTCCTGGCAGGGGCGTTGGTGGCTACACCTTC
CDR3 protein: CASSLFPGRGVGGYTF

clone size: -
J gene: TRBJ1-1
D gene: -
V gene: TRBV29-1
CDR3 DNA: TGCAGCGCGTATGAGGGAGATCGGAGAGCTTTCTTT
CDR3 protein: CSAYEGDRRAFF

clone size: few
J gene: TRBJ2-7
D gene: TRBD2
V gene: TRBV4-2
CDR3 DNA: TGTGCCAGCAGCCAAGATAGCGGGGCCCTCTACGAGCAGTACTTC
CDR3 protein: CASSQDSGALYEQYF

clone size: -
J gene: TRBJ1-5
D gene: -
V gene: TRBV6-6
CDR3 DNA: TGTGCCAGCAGTTACCCGGAGTATAGCAATCAGCCCCAGCATTTT
CDR3 protein: CASSYPEYSNQPQHF

clone size: -
J gene: TRBJ2-5
D gene: TRBD2
V gene: TRBV5-6
CDR3 DNA: TGTGCCAGCAGCCTTGGCGCCGTAGCGGGAGGTGCCCGGGCCCAGTACTTC
CDR3 protein: CASSLGAVAGGARAQYF

clone size: few
J gene: TRBJ1-3
D gene: -
V gene: TRBV15
CDR3 DNA: TGTGCCACCAGCAGAGAAGGTATCGGGCTATCTGGAAACACCATATATTTT
CDR3 protein: CATSREGIGLSGNTIYF

clone size: -
J gene: TRBJ1-2
D gene: -
V gene: TRBV7-9
CDR3 DNA: TGTGCCAGCAGCCCACAGGGAGGCCCTAACTATGACTACACCTTC
CDR3 protein: CASSPQGGPNYDYTF

clone size: few
J gene: TRBJ2-7
D gene: TRBD1
V gene: TRBV28
CDR3 DNA: TGTGCCAGCAGTTCACTCGGGACAGGGGAAAACGAGCAGTACTTC
CDR3 protein: CASSSLGTGENEQYF

clone size: -
J gene: TRBJ2-7
D gene: TRBD1
V gene: TRBV10-3
CDR3 DNA: TGTGCCATCAGCGGGACAGGGGGCGCGGGCGAGCAGTACTTC
CDR3 protein: CAISGTGGAGEQYF

clone size: few
J gene: TRBJ2-7
D gene: -
V gene: TRBV7-3
CDR3 DNA: TGTGCCAGCAGCTTAGCCCCCACAGTAACTTACGAGCAGTACTTC
CDR3 protein: CASSLAPTVTYEQYF

clone size: few
J gene: TRBJ2-7
D gene: -
V gene: TRBV7-3
CDR3 DNA: TGTGCCAGCAGCTTAGGCAGGGGTGGTTACGAGCAGTACTTC
CDR3 protein: CASSLGRGGYEQYF

clone size: -
J gene: TRBJ1-3
D gene: TRBD1
V gene: TRBV10-3
CDR3 DNA: TGTGCCACTGCTTCGACAGGGCCCTCTGGAAACACCATATATTTT
CDR3 protein: CATASTGPSGNTIYF

clone size: once
J gene: TRBJ1-1
D gene: -
V gene: TRBV2
CDR3 DNA: TGTGCCAGCAGGAGGGACGGGAACACTGAAGCTTTCTTT
CDR3 protein: CASRRDGNTEAFF

clone size: -
J gene: TRBJ1-1
D gene: -
V gene: TRBV28
CDR3 DNA: TGTGCCAGCAGTCTATGGGAGGGGGTGAACACTGAAGCTTTCTTT
CDR3 protein: CASSLWEGVNTEAFF

clone size: -
J gene: TRBJ1-4
D gene: TRBD1
V gene: TRBV7-2
CDR3 DNA: TGTGCCAGCAGTTACCGGGACAGGGGGCGTGCTAATGAAAAACTGTTTTTT
CDR3 protein: CASSYRDRGRANEKLFF

clone size: -
J gene: TRBJ2-7
D gene: -
V gene: TRBV7-2
CDR3 DNA: TGTGCCAGCAGCTTAGGTCCTGCCTCCTACGAGCAGTACTTC
CDR3 protein: CASSLGPASYEQYF

clone size: -
J gene: TRBJ1-4
D gene: -
V gene: TRBV2
CDR3 DNA: TGTGCCAGCAGTGTCGCAAAGAATGAAAAACTGTTTTTT
CDR3 protein: CASSVAKNEKLFF

clone size: -
J gene: TRBJ1-6
D gene: -
V gene: TRBV5-1
CDR3 DNA: TGCGCCAGCAGCATGGATACAGGGAATTCACCCCTCCACTTT
CDR3 protein: CASSMDTGNSPLHF

clone size: -
J gene: TRBJ1-2
D gene: -
V gene: TRBV30
CDR3 DNA: TGTGCCTGGAGTGGACAGAGAAACTATGGCTACACCTTC
CDR3 protein: CAWSGQRNYGYTF

clone size: -
J gene: TRBJ1-2
D gene: TRBD1
V gene: TRBV19
CDR3 DNA: TGTGCCAGTAGTAGGACAGGACACAACTATGGCTACACCTTC
CDR3 protein: CASSRTGHNYGYTF

clone size: few
J gene: TRBJ2-7
D gene: TRBD2
V gene: TRBV29-1
CDR3 DNA: TGCAGCGCTAGGGGACTAGGAATCGACGAGCAGTACTTC
CDR3 protein: CSARGLGIDEQYF

clone size: few
J gene: TRBJ2-7
D gene: -
V gene: TRBV6-6
CDR3 DNA: TGTGCCAGCAGCCGGCGGGACGAGCAGTACTTC
CDR3 protein: CASSRRDEQYF